This TCR beta chain stems from a study of blood T cell repertoires in COVID-19. The V and J ends lost 2 bases and 3 bases, in that order; junction bases with no gene match: 2. CDR1 and CDR2 (germline): MNHNS, SASEGT. CDR3 length equals 16 residues. Using immunoSEQ multiplex PCR, the repertoire was profiled, and TCRdb retains in-frame clones only, with some absent. The sample carries tens of thousands of clones, over 90% recorded once. The sequenced sample consisted of peripheral blood. The TCR comes from a human donor in a cohort sampled during active COVID-19. This chain joins TRBV6-1 and TRBJ2-1, with 12 bases fitting TRBD2. The CDR3: CASSERTSGVYNEQFF. The CDR3 coding sequence is TGTGCCAGCAGTGAAAGGACTAGCGGGGTCTACAATGAGCAGTTCTTC.